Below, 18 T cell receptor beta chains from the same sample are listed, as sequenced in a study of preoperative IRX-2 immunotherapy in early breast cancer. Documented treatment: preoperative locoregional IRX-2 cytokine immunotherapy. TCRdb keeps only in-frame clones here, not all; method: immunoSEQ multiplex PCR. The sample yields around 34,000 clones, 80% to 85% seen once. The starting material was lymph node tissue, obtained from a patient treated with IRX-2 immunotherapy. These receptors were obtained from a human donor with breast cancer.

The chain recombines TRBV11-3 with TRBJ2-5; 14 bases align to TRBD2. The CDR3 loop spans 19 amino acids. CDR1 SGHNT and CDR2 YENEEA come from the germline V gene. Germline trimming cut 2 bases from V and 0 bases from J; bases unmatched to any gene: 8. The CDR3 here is CASSLSGTSGGLYQETQYF. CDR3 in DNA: TGTGCCAGCAGCTTATCCGGGACTAGCGGGGGCCTTTACCAAGAGACCCAGTACTTC.

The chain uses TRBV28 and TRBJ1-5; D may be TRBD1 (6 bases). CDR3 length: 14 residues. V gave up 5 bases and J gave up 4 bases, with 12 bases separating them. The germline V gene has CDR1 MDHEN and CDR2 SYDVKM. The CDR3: CASSPRQGNQPQHF. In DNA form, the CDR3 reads TGTGCCAGCAGTCCACGCCAGGGGAATCAGCCCCAGCATTTT.

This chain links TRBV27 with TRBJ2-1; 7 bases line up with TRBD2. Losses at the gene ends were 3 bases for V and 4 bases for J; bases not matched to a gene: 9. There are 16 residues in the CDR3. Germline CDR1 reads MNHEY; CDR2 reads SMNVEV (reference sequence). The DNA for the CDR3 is TGTGCCAGCAGTTTTTCCGGGAGGCCCCCGTACAATGAGCAGTTCTTC. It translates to CASSFSGRPPYNEQFF.

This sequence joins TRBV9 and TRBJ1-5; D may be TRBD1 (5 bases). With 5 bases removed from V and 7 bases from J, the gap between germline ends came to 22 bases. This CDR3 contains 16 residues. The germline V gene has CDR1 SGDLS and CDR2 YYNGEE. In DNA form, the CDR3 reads TGTGCCAGCAGTTTTGGGGGTCCGCGGGGTCGGCAGCCCCAGCATTTT. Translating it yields CASSFGGPRGRQPQHF.

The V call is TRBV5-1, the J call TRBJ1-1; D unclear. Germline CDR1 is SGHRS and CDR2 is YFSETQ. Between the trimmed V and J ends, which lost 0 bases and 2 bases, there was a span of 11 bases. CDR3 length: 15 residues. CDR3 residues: CASSLVGRANTEAFF. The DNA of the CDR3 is TGCGCCAGCAGCTTGGTTGGCAGAGCAAACACTGAAGCTTTCTTT.

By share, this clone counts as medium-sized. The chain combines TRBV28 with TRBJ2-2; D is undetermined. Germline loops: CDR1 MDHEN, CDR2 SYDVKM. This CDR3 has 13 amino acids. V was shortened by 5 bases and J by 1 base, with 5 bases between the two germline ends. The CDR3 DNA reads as TGTGCCAGCAGTGCACAGAACACCGGGGAGCTGTTTTTT. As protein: CASSAQNTGELFF. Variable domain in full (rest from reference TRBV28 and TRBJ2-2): DVKVTQSSRYLVKRTGEKVFLECVQDMDHENMFWYRQDPGLGLRLIYFSYDVKMKEKGDIPEGYSVSREKKERFSLILESASTNQTSMYLCASSAQNTGELFFGEGSRLTVL.

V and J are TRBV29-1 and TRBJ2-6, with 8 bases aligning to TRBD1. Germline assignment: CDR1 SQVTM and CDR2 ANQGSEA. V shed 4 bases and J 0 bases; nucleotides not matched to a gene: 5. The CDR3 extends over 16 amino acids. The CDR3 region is CSVVRQGNSGANVLTF. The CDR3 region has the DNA TGCAGCGTTGTCCGACAGGGGAACTCTGGGGCCAACGTCCTGACTTTC.

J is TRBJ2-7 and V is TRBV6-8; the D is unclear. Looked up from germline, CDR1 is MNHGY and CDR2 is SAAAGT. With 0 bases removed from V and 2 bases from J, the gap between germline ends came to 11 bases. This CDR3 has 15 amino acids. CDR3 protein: CASSYSAAVAYEQYF. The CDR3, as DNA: TGTGCCAGCAGTTACTCGGCTGCGGTGGCCTACGAGCAGTACTTC.

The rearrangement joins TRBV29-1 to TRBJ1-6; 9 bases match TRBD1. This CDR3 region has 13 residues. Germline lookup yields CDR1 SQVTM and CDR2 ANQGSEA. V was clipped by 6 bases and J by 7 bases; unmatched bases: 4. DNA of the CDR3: TGCAGCGTCGGGACAGGGTGGAATTCACCCCTCCACTTT. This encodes CSVGTGWNSPLHF. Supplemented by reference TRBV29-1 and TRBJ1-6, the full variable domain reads SAVISQKPSRDICQRGTSLTIQCQVDSQVTMMFWYRQQPGQSLTLIATANQGSEATYESGFVIDKFPISRPNLTFSTLTVSNMSPEDSSIYLCSVGTGWNSPLHFGNGTRLTVT.

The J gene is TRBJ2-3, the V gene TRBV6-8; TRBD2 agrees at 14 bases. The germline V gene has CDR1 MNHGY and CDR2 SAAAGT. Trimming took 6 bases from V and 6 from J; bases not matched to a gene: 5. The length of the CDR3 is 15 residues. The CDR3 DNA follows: TGTGCCAGCAGGGGGACTAGCGGGAGCGTTGATACGCAGTATTTT. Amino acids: CASRGTSGSVDTQYF.

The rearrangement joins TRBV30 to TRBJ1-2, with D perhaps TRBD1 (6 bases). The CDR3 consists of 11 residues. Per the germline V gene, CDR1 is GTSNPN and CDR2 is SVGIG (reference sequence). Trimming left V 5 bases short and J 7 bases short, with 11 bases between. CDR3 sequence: CAWAPRGGYTF. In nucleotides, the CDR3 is TGTGCCTGGGCTCCCAGGGGTGGCTACACCTTC.

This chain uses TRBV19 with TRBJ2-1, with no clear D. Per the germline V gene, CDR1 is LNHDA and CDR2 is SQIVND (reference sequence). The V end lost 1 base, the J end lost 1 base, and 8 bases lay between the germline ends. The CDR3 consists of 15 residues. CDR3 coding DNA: TGTGCCAGTAGTATAGGCAGCGCGTCCTACAATGAGCAGTTCTTC. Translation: CASSIGSASYNEQFF.

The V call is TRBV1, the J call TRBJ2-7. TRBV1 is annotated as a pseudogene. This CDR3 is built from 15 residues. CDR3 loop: CASSQGERRGYEQYF. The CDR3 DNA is TGCGCCAGCAGCCAAGGGGAACGACGAGGCTACGAGCAGTACTTC.

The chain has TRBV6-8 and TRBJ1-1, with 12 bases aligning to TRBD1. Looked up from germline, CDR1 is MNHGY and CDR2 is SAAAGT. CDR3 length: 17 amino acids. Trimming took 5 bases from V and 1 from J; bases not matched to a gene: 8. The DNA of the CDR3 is TGTGCCAGCAGTAACGCCGGGACAGGGGGCGGGAACACTGAAGCTTTCTTT. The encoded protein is CASSNAGTGGGNTEAFF.

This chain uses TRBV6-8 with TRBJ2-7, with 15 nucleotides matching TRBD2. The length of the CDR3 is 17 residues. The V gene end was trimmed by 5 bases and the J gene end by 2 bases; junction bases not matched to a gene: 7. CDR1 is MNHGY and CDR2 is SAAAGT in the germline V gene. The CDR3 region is CASSAGTSGGLTYEQYF. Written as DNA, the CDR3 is TGTGCCAGCAGTGCCGGGACTAGCGGGGGGCTTACCTACGAGCAGTACTTC.

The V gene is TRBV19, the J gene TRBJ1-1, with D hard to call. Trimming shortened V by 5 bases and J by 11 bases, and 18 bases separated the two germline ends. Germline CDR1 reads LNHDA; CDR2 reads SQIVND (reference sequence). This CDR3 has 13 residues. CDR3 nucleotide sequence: TGTGCCAGTAGTCTTCCCGAGACCGGATCCGCTTTCTTT. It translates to CASSLPETGSAFF.

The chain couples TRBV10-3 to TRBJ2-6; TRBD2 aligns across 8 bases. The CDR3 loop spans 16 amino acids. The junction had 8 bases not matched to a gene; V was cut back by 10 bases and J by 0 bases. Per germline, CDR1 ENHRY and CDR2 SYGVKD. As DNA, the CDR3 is TGTGCCAGCGGGGGGACCACCACCTCTGGGGCCAACGTCCTGACTTTC. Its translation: CASGGTTTSGANVLTF.

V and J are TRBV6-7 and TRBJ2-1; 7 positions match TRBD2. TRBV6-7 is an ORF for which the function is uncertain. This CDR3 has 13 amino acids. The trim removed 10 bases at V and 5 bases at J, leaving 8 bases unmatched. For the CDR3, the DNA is TGTGCCACCACCTTCGGACTAGACAATGAGCAGTTCTTC. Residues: CATTFGLDNEQFF.